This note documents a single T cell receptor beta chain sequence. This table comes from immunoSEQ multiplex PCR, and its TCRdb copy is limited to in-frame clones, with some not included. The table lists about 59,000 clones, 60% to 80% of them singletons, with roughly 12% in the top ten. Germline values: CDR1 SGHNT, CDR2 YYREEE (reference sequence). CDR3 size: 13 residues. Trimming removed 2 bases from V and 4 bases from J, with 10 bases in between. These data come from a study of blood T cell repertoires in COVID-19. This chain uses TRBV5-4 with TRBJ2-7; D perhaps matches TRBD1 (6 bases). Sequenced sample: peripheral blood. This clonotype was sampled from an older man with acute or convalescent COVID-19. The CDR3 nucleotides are TGTGCCAGCAGCTTAGGGGACATGTACGAGCAGTACTTC. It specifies CASSLGDMYEQYF.